The clone carrying this TCR beta chain appeared many times. This record belongs to a study of breast tumors, draining lymph nodes, adjacent tissues. Breast cancer patients provided tissue from their axillary draining lymph nodes. TCRdb ran MiXCR on the multiplex PCR reads and lists one entry per CDR3 protein. The sample contains about 170,000 distinct CDR3 sequences, about 30% of which appear only once. The sample was axillary lymph node tissue. The source of this sequence is a female donor with breast cancer. Some clones in this sample may be carry-over from other donors' samples.

This CDR3 reads CASSQYTSQPQHF. For the CDR3, the DNA is TGTGCCAGCAGCCAGTATACCTCCCAGCCCCAGCATTTT. This rearrangement joins TRBV9 to TRBJ1-5; D unresolved. V lost 4 bases and J 7 bases, leaving 12 bases between the germline ends. Germline CDR1 SGDLS, CDR2 YYNGEE. This CDR3 is 13 amino acids long.